This T cell receptor (beta chain) appears in the sequencing data of a study of regulatory dendritic cells for organ transplantation. CDR1 and CDR2 (germline): MDHEN, SYDVKM. The CDR3 sequence is 14 residues long. Trimming took off 7 bases at V and 3 bases at J, with 13 bases between the two ends. In the case of this clone: Antigen specificity is unknown.

Sequenced by immunoSEQ multiplex PCR; TCRdb stores in-frame clones only, minus some. Here the sample spans 15,000 to 20,000 clones, roughly four fifths being singletons. CFSE-labeled sorted T cells met regulatory or mature dendritic cells for four to five days. The rearrangement links TRBV28 to TRBJ1-5; no clear D gene. This TCR derives from a human donor in good health. Source material: memory CD4+ T cells from blood cultured with regulatory dendritic cells. Documented subset: CD45RO+ memory T cells. The CDR3 DNA reads TGTGCCAGCAACACGAACGGGCCCAATCAGCCCCAGCATTTT. Its translation is CASNTNGPNQPQHF.